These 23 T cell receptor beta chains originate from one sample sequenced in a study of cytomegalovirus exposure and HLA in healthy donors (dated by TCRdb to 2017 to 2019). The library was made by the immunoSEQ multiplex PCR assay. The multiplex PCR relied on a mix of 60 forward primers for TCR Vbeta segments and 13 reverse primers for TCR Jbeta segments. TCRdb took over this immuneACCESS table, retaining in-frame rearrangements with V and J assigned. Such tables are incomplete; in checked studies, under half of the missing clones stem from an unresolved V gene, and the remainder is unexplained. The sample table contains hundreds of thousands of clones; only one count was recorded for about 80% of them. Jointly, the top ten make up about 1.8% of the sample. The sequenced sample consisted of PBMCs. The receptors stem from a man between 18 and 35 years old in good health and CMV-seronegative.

CDR3 coding DNA: TGTGCCAGCAGCTCCATCGGGGGACAGGGGTGGGGGAATGAAAAACTGTTTTTT. Protein product: CASSSIGGQGWGNEKLFF. V gene TRBV7-9 combines with J gene TRBJ1-4, with 10 positions matching TRBD1. The V segment lost 4 bases and the J segment 5 bases; nucleotides outside the gene matches: 13. CDR1 and CDR2 (germline): SEHNR, FQNEAQ (reference sequence). The CDR3 is made up of 18 amino acids.

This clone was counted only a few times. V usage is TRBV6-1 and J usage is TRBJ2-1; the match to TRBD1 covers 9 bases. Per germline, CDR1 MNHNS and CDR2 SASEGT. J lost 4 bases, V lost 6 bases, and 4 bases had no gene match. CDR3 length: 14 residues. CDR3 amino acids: CASSLQGAYNEQFF. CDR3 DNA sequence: TGTGCCAGCAGCCTACAGGGGGCTTACAATGAGCAGTTCTTC.

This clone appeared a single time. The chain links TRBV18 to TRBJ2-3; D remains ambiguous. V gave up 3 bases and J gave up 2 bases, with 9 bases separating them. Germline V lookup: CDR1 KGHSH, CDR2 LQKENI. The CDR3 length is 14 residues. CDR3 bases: TGTGCCAGCTCACCTGGTGGCTCCACAGATACGCAGTATTTT. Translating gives CASSPGGSTDTQYF.

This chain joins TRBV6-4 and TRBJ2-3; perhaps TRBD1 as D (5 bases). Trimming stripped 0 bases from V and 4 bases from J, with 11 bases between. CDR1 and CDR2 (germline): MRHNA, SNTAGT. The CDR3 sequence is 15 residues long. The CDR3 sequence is CASSDSAQGADTQYF. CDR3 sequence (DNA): TGTGCCAGCAGTGACTCGGCCCAGGGCGCAGATACGCAGTATTTT.

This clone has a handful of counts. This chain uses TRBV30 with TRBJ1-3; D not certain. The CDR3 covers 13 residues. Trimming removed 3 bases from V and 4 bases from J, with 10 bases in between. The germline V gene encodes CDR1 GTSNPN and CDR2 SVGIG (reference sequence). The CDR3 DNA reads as TGTGCCTGGAGGCCCGCGGCCGGAAACACCATATATTTT. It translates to CAWRPAAGNTIYF.

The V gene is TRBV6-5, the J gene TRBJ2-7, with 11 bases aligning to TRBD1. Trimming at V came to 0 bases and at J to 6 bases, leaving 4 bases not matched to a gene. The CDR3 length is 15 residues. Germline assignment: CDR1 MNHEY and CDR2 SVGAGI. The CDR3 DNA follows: TGTGCCAGCAGTTACTCCAAGGACAGGGGGCCCGAGCAGTACTTC. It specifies CASSYSKDRGPEQYF.

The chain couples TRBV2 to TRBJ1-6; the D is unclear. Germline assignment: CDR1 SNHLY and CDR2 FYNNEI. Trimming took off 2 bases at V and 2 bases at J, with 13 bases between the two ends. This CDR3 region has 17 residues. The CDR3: CASSERDTQTYNSPLHF. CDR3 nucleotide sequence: TGTGCCAGCAGTGAACGAGACACACAGACCTATAATTCACCCCTCCACTTT.

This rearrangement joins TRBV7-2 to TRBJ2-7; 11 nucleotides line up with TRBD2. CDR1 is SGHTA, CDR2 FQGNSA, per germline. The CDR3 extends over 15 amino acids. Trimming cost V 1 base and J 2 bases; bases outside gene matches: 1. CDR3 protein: CASSLGSGGAYEQYF. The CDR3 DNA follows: TGTGCCAGCAGCTTAGGTAGCGGGGGGGCCTACGAGCAGTACTTC.

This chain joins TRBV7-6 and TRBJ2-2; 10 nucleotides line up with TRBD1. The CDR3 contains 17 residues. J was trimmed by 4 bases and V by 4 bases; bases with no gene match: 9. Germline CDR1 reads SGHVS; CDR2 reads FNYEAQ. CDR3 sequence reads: CASSYRQGAATTGELFF. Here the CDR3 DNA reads TGTGCCAGCAGCTATAGACAGGGGGCGGCGACCACCGGGGAGCTGTTTTTT.

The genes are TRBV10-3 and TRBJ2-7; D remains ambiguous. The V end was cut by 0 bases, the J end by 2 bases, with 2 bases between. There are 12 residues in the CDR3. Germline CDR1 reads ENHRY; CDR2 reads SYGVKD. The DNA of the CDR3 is TGTGCCATCAGTGAGTCCGCCTACGAGCAGTACTTC. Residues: CAISESAYEQYF.

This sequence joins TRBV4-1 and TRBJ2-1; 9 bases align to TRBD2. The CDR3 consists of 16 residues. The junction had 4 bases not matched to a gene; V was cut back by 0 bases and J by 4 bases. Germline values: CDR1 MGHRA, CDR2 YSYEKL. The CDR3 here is CASSQEGSGGYNEQFF. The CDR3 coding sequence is TGCGCCAGCAGCCAAGAAGGAAGCGGGGGGTACAATGAGCAGTTCTTC.

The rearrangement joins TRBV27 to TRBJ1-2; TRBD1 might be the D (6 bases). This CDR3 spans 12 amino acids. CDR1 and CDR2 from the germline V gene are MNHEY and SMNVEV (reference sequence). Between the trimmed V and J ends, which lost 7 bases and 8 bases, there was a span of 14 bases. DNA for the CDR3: TGTGCCAGCACCACAGGGAAGCGAGGCTACACCTTC. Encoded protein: CASTTGKRGYTF.

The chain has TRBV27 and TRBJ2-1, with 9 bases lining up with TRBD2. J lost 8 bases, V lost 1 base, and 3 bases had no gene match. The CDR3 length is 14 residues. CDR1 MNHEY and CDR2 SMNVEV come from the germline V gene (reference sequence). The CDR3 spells CASSLFLAGYEQFF. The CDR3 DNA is TGTGCCAGCAGTTTATTCCTAGCGGGGTATGAGCAGTTCTTC.

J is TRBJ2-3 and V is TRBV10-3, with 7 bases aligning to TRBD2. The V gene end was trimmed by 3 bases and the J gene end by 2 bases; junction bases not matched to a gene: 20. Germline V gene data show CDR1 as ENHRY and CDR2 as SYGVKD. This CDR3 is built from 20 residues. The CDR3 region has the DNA TGTGCCATCAGTGATCATGGCGCAGCGGGGATAGGGGATTTCACAGATACGCAGTATTTT. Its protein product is CAISDHGAAGIGDFTDTQYF.

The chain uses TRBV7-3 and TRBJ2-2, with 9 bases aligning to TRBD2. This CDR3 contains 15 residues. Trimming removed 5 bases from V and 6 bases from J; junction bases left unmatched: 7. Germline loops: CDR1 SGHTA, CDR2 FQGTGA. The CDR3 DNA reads TGTGCCAGCAGCAAAGCTAGCGGGACCTCCGGGGAGCTGTTTTTT. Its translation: CASSKASGTSGELFF.

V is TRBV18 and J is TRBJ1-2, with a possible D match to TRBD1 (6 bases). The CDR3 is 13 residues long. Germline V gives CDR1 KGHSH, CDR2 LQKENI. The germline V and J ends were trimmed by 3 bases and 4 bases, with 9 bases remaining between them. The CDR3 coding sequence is TGTGCCAGCTCACCTAGGACAGCCTATGGCTACACCTTC. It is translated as CASSPRTAYGYTF.

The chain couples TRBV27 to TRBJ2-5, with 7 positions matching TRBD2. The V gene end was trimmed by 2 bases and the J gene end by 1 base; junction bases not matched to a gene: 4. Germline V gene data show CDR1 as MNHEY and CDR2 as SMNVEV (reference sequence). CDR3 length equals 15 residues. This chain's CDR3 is CASSLIAGRQETQYF. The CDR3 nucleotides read TGTGCCAGCAGTTTAATAGCGGGCCGCCAAGAGACCCAGTACTTC.

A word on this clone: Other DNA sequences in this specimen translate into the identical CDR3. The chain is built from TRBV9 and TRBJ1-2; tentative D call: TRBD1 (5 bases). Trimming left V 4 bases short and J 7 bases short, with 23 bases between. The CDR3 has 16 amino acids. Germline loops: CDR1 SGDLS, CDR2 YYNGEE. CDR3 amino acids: CASSPRGEEFIGGYTF. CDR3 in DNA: TGTGCCAGCAGCCCCCGAGGGGAGGAATTTATCGGTGGCTACACCTTC.

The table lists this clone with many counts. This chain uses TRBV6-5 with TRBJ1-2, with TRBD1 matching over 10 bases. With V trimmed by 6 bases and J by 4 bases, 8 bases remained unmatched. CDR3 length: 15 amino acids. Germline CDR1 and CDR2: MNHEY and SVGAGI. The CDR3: CASRIKGQGIYGYTF. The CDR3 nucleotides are TGTGCCAGCAGGATAAAGGGACAGGGGATCTATGGCTACACCTTC.

DNA of the CDR3: TGTGCCAGCAGCAGGGACAGGGGCTTCACAGATACGCAGTATTTT. As protein: CASSRDRGFTDTQYF. This chain joins TRBV7-2 and TRBJ2-3; TRBD1 aligns across 10 bases. The CDR3 has 15 amino acids. CDR1 is SGHTA and CDR2 is FQGNSA in the germline V gene. V lost 5 bases, J lost 2 bases, and 4 bases stayed unmatched. The whole variable domain, remainder taken from reference TRBV7-2 and TRBJ2-3, is GAGVSQSPSNKVTEKGKDVELRCDPISGHTALYWYRQSLGQGLEFLIYFQGNSAPDKSGLPSDRFSAERTGGSVSTLTIQRTQQEDSAVYLCASSRDRGFTDTQYFGPGTRLTVL.

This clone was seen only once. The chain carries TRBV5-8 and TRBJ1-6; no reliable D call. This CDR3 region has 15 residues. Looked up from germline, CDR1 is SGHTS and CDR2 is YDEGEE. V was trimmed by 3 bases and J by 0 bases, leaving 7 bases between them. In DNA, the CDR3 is TGTGCCAGCAGCTCCGCGTCCTCCTATAATTCACCCCTCCACTTT. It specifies CASSSASSYNSPLHF.

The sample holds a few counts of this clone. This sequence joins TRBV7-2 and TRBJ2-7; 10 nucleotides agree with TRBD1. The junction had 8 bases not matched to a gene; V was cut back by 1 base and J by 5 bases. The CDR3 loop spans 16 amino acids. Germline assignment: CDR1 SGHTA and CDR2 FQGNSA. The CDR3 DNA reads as TGTGCCAGCAGCTTAGTGAGGGACAGGGGACACAACGAGCAGTACTTC. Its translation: CASSLVRDRGHNEQYF. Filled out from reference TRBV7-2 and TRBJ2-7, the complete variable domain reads GAGVSQSPSNKVTEKGKDVELRCDPISGHTALYWYRQSLGQGLEFLIYFQGNSAPDKSGLPSDRFSAERTGGSVSTLTIQRTQQEDSAVYLCASSLVRDRGHNEQYFGPGTRLTVT.

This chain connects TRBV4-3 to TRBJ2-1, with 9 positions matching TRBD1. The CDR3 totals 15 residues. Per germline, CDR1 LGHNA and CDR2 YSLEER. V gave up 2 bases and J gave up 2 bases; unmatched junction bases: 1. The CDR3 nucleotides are TGCGCCAGCAGCCAATACAGGGGGCCCTACAATGAGCAGTTCTTC. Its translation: CASSQYRGPYNEQFF.